One sample yielded the 18 T cell receptor beta chains listed below, sequenced in a study of blood T cell repertoires in COVID-19 (dated by TCRdb to about 2020). The library relied on the immunoSEQ multiplex PCR assay. The clones in this table, taken by TCRdb from immuneACCESS, are in-frame only. Not every clone is retained; where verified, under half of the shortfall comes from an unresolved V gene, and the cause of the rest is unknown. The sample table contains some 100,000 clones; only one count was recorded for around 90% of them. The top ten clones comprise around 6.5% of the sample. The specimen sequenced was peripheral blood. All receptors come from a woman aged 60-75 years with acute or convalescent COVID-19.

The J gene is TRBJ1-5, the V gene TRBV10-3; 10 bases fit TRBD1. CDR1 is ENHRY and CDR2 is SYGVKD in the germline V gene. J was trimmed by 4 bases and V by 6 bases; bases with no gene match: 3. The CDR3 extends over 14 amino acids. DNA of the CDR3: TGTGCCATCAGCGGGACAGGGGAAAATCAGCCCCAGCATTTT. Translating gives CAISGTGENQPQHF.

The gene calls are TRBV24-1 and TRBJ2-3; possible D gene TRBD2, 6 bases. This CDR3 comprises 14 residues. Trimming cost V 3 bases and J 3 bases, with 9 bases left between them. CDR1 is KGHDR and CDR2 is SFDVKD in the germline V gene. The CDR3 DNA follows: TGTGCCACCAGTGATCATGGAGGGACAGATACGCAGTATTTT. Protein product: CATSDHGGTDTQYF.

The chain combines TRBV7-3 with TRBJ2-3; 7 positions match TRBD1. The CDR3 spans 14 residues. Germline trimming cut 0 bases from V and 7 bases from J; bases unmatched to any gene: 4. CDR1 is SGHTA, CDR2 FQGTGA, per germline. CDR3 residues: CASSLTRGSYTQYF. The CDR3 nucleotides read TGTGCCAGCAGCTTAACCAGGGGGAGTTATACGCAGTATTTT. Together with reference TRBV7-3 and TRBJ2-3, the CDR3 gives the full variable domain: GAGVSQTPSNKVTEKGKYVELRCDPISGHTALYWYRQSLGQGPEFLIYFQGTGAADDSGLPNDRFFAVRPEGSVSTLKIQRTERGDSAVYLCASSLTRGSYTQYFGPGTRLTVL.

As regards this clone: At one boundary the junction diverges from the germline segment, which might be a read error. The chain carries TRBV29-1 and TRBJ2-2, with 8 bases aligning to TRBD2. Germline assignment: CDR1 SQVTM and CDR2 ANQGSEA. The CDR3 runs 14 residues. The CDR3 region is CSVEAGVGTGELFF. CDR3 DNA: TGCAGCGTGGAAGCGGGAGTCGGCACCGGGGAGCTGTTTTTT.

The rearrangement joins TRBV3-1 (or the pseudogene TRBV3-2) to TRBJ1-1; D is unclear. The germline V and J ends were trimmed by 2 bases and 1 base, with 8 bases remaining between them. Germline V gene sequence: CDR1 LGHDT, CDR2 YNNKEL (reference sequence). CDR3 length: 14 residues. The CDR3 reads CASSQNGRNTEAFF. DNA of the CDR3: TGTGCCAGCAGCCAAAACGGGAGGAACACTGAAGCTTTCTTT.

A single count supports this clone. This rearrangement joins TRBV30 to TRBJ1-6, with a tentative D call TRBD1 (5 bases). Deletions cut 5 bases from V and 9 bases from J, with 14 bases between. In germline, CDR1 is GTSNPN, CDR2 SVGIG (reference sequence). This CDR3 is built from 13 residues. The CDR3 region has the DNA TGTGCCTGGGGCTATTTCAGGGCTTCACCCCTCCACTTT. Its protein product is CAWGYFRASPLHF.

The chain links TRBV6-5 to TRBJ2-1; TRBD2 aligns across 8 bases. The trim removed 0 bases at V and 12 bases at J, leaving 7 bases unmatched. The germline V gene has CDR1 MNHEY and CDR2 SVGAGI. The CDR3 has 14 residues. CDR3 in DNA: TGTGCCAGCAGTTACTCCGGGACTAGGGGGGCGCAGTTCTTC. This gives the protein CASSYSGTRGAQFF.

A single count supports this clone. The chain recombines TRBV3-1 (or the pseudogene TRBV3-2) with TRBJ2-7, with a tentative D call TRBD1 (6 bases). In germline, CDR1 is LGHDT, CDR2 YNNKEL (reference sequence). The CDR3 sequence is 14 residues long. Trimming took off 5 bases at V and 6 bases at J, with 17 bases between the two ends. As DNA, the CDR3 is TGTGCCAGCAGCTCCCAGGGGTTAGACGCCGAGCAGTACTTC. This sequence encodes CASSSQGLDAEQYF.

The V call is TRBV5-1, the J call TRBJ1-4; TRBD1 might be the D (6 bases). CDR3 length: 15 amino acids. Germline assignment: CDR1 SGHRS and CDR2 YFSETQ. Trimming cost V 7 bases and J 3 bases, with 16 bases left between them. CDR3 in DNA: TGCGCCAGCGGACCTCGGGGGGGCCCTAATGAAAAACTGTTTTTT. It specifies CASGPRGGPNEKLFF.

This clone was observed once. This chain connects TRBV19 to TRBJ1-2, with 7 bases lining up with TRBD1. V lost 5 bases and J lost 3; bases outside the gene matches: 12. There are 16 residues in the CDR3. Germline V lookup: CDR1 LNHDA, CDR2 SQIVND (reference sequence). The CDR3 here is CASSSTGFRQDYGYTF. Written as DNA, the CDR3 is TGTGCCAGTAGTTCGACAGGGTTTCGTCAAGACTATGGCTACACCTTC.

Points on this clone: The sample carries other DNA sequences with the same CDR3. The genes are TRBV5-1 and TRBJ1-5; no reliable D call. Trimming pared 0 bases from V and 0 bases from J, leaving 4 bases between. This CDR3 spans 14 amino acids. Germline CDR1 reads SGHRS; CDR2 reads YFSETQ. The CDR3 is CASSLDSSNQPQHF. CDR3 DNA: TGCGCCAGCAGCTTGGACAGTAGCAATCAGCCCCAGCATTTT.

The chain carries TRBV11-3 and TRBJ1-1; perhaps TRBD1 as D (6 bases). This CDR3 is 10 amino acids long. The germline V gene has CDR1 SGHNT and CDR2 YENEEA. Trimming shortened V by 4 bases and J by 10 bases, and 7 bases separated the two germline ends. The CDR3 loop reads CASSSRGAFF. The CDR3 coding sequence is TGTGCCAGCAGCTCCAGGGGAGCTTTCTTT.

V and J are TRBV7-7 and TRBJ2-7, with TRBD1 identical over 8 bases. Trimming at V came to 11 bases and at J to 0 bases, leaving 21 bases not matched to a gene. The CDR3 runs to 18 residues. The V gene's germline CDR1 is SSHAT and CDR2 FNYEAQ (reference sequence). CDR3 region: CAPYRGQGARIGSYEQYF. The CDR3 nucleotides are TGTGCCCCCTATCGGGGGCAGGGGGCAAGAATCGGCTCCTACGAGCAGTACTTC.

The V call is TRBV19, the J call TRBJ1-2; possible D gene TRBD1, 6 bases. V was shortened by 0 bases and J by 4 bases, with 9 bases between the two germline ends. CDR3 length equals 14 residues. Germline values: CDR1 LNHDA, CDR2 SQIVND (reference sequence). CDR3 sequence reads: CASSIDQQGYGYTF. CDR3 coding DNA: TGTGCCAGTAGTATAGATCAACAGGGCTATGGCTACACCTTC.

Comments on this clone: The germline gene is not matched at one end of the junction; a read error may be the cause. This chain uses TRBV24-1 with TRBJ2-2; 13 bases align to TRBD2. Germline V CDR1 and CDR2: KGHDR, SFDVKD. The CDR3 loop spans 16 amino acids. CDR3 coding DNA: TGTGCCACCAGAGAGGGACTAGCGGGGAACAACGGGGAGCTGTTTTTT. It is translated as CATREGLAGNNGELFF.

The chain has TRBV30 and TRBJ2-5, with a weak D call TRBD2 (5 bases). The CDR3 has 15 amino acids. CDR1 and CDR2 from the germline V gene are GTSNPN and SVGIG (reference sequence). Trimming removed 3 bases from V and 3 bases from J, with 17 bases in between. CDR3 bases: TGTGCCTGGAGCTCACCGGGCCCGGGAAAAGAGACCCAGTACTTC. Amino acids: CAWSSPGPGKETQYF.

The chain has TRBV5-5 and TRBJ1-3, with D possibly being TRBD1 (5 bases). The V end lost 4 bases, the J end lost 2 bases, and 10 bases lay between the germline ends. The CDR3 totals 14 residues. CDR1 is SGHKS and CDR2 is YYEKEE in the germline V gene (reference sequence). The CDR3 protein is CASSPDSPGNTIYF. CDR3 bases: TGTGCCAGCAGCCCAGACAGTCCTGGAAACACCATATATTTT.

The chain has TRBV7-3 and TRBJ2-7; 8 bases fit TRBD2. Per germline, CDR1 SGHTA and CDR2 FQGTGA. The CDR3 covers 19 residues. With 3 bases clipped from V and 0 bases from J, the junction kept 16 bases outside the gene matches. The chain's CDR3 is CASSFWGVLSGSSSYEQYV. DNA of the CDR3: TGTGCCAGCAGCTTTTGGGGGGTCCTAAGCGGGAGTAGCTCCTACGAGCAGTACGTC.